The count of the clone carrying this T cell receptor beta chain is one. What it binds is not known. This may be a read error: a much more frequent sequence differs by one nucleotide. The CDR3 is 12 residues long. Germline V gene data show CDR1 as SGHRS and CDR2 as YFSETQ. Trimming took 5 bases from V and 2 from J, leaving 7 bases between them. These data are taken from a study of tumor and adjacent non-tumor tissue in lung cancer. Whole-study context: Patients comprised about a dozen adenocarcinoma, a couple of squamous cell carcinoma and 1 small cell lung cancer.

The library came from three nested PCR rounds adapted from ARM-PCR protocols. TCRdb reprocessed the multiplex PCR reads via MiXCR and lists one record per CDR3 protein. Of 43,000 or so distinct CDR3 sequences in the sample, around three fifths are singletons; the top ten hold 45% to 50%. Study-wide results and caveats: Top 100 clones took a larger repertoire share in normal lung. TCR diversity was significantly greater in tumor than normal lung tissue. Shorter survival was associated with higher TCR diversity in tumors.

This sample's RNA came from whole unsorted tissue. The normal lung tissue was taken more than 3 cm from the tumor edge. The TCR comes from a man in his fifties with non-small cell lung cancer. V and J are TRBV5-1 and TRBJ1-2; no clear D. The sequencing sample was made of distant non-tumor lung tissue. In DNA, the CDR3 is TGCGCCAGCAGGATGGGAAACTATGGCTACACCTTC. Amino acids: CASRMGNYGYTF.